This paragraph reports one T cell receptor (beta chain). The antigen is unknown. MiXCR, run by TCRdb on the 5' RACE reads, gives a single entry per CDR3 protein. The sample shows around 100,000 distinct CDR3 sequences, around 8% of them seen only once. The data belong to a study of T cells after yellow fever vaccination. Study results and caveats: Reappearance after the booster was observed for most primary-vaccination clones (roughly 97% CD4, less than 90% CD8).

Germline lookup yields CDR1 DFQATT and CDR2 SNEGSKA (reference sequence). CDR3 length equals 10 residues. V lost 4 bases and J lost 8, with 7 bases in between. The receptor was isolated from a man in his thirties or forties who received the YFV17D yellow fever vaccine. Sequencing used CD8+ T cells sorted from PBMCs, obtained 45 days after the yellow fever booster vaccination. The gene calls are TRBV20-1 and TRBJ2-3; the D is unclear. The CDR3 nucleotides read TGCAGTGCTACAGGCCGTACGCAGTATTTT. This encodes CSATGRTQYF.